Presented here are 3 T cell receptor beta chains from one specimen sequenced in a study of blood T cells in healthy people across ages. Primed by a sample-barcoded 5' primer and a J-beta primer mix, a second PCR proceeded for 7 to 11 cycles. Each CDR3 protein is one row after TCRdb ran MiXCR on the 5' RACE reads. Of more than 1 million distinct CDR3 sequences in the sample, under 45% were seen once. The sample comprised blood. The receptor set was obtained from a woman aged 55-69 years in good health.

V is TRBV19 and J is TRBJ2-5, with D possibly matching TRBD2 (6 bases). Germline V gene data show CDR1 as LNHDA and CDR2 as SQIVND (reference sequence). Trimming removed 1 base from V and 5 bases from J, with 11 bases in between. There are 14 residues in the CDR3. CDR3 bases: TGTGCCAGTAGTATAGTGGCGGGGACGGAGACCCAGTACTTC. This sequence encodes CASSIVAGTETQYF.

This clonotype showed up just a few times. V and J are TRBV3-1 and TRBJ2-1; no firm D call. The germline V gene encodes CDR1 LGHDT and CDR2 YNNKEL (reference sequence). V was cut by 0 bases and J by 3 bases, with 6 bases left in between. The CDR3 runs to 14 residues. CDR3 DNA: TGTGCCAGCAGCCAAGAGAACAGCTACAATGAGCAGTTCTTC. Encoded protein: CASSQENSYNEQFF.

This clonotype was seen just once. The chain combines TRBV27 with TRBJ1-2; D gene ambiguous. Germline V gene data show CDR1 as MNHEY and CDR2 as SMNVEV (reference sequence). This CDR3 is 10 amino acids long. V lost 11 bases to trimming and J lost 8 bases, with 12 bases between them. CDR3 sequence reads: CAPNPNGYTF. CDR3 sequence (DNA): TGTGCCCCCAACCCCAACGGCTACACCTTC.